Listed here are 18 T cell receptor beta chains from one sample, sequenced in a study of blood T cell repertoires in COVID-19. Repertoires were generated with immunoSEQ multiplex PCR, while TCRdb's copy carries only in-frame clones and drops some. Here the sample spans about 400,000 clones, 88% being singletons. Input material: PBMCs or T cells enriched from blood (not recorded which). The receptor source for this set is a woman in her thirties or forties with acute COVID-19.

The CDR3 here is CASRRQGIAYEQYF. The CDR3, as DNA: TGTGCCAGCAGGCGACAGGGAATCGCCTACGAGCAGTACTTC. V and J are TRBV2 and TRBJ2-7, with 7 nucleotides matching TRBD1. V lost 6 bases, J lost 2 bases, and 7 bases stayed unmatched. There are 14 residues in the CDR3. Germline loops: CDR1 SNHLY, CDR2 FYNNEI. The variable domain in full, completed from reference TRBV2 and TRBJ2-7, reads EPEVTQTPSHQVTQMGQEVILRCVPISNHLYFYWYRQILGQKVEFLVSFYNNEISEKSEIFDDQFSVERPDGSNFTLKIRSTKLEDSAMYFCASRRQGIAYEQYFGPGTRLTVT.

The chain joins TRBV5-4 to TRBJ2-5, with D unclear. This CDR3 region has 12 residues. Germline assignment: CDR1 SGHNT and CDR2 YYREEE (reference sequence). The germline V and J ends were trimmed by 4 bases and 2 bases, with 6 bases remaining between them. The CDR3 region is CASSALQETQYF. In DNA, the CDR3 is TGTGCCAGCAGCGCACTTCAAGAGACCCAGTACTTC.

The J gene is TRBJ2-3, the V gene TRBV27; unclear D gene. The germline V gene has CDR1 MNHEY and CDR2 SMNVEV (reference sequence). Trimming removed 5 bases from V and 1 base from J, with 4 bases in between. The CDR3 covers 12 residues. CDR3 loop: CASSARTDTQYF. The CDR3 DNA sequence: TGTGCCAGCAGTGCGCGCACAGATACGCAGTATTTT.

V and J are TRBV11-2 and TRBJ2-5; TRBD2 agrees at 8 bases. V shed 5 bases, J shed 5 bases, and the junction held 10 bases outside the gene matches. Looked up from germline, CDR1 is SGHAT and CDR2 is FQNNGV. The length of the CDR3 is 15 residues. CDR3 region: CASSGSAGARETQYF. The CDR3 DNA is TGTGCCAGCAGCGGGTCAGCGGGGGCTCGTGAGACCCAGTACTTC.

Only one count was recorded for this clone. CDR3 in amino acids: CASSLSSVRYGYTF. For the CDR3, the DNA is TGTGCCAGCTCACTTTCCAGCGTGCGGTATGGCTACACCTTC. The V and J genes are TRBV18 and TRBJ1-2; D is ambiguous. The V end was cut by 4 bases, the J end by 5 bases, with 14 bases between. This CDR3 has 14 residues. CDR1 is KGHSH and CDR2 is LQKENI in the germline V gene.

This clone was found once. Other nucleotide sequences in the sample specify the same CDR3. CDR3 in DNA: TGTGCCAGCAGCTTAGGTGGGAGGGCCTACGAGCAGTACTTC. Encoded protein: CASSLGGRAYEQYF. The J gene is TRBJ2-7, the V gene TRBV11-2; 7 nucleotides agree with TRBD2. Germline V gene lookup returns CDR1 SGHAT and CDR2 FQNNGV. Losses at the gene ends were 1 base for V and 2 bases for J; bases not matched to a gene: 2. This CDR3 has 14 amino acids.

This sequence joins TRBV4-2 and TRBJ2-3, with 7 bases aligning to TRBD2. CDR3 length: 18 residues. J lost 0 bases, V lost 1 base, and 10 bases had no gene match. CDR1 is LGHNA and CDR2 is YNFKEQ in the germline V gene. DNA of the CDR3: TGTGCCAGCAGCCAAGGGGCGGGCGGGGGACCTAGCACAGATACGCAGTATTTT. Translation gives CASSQGAGGGPSTDTQYF.

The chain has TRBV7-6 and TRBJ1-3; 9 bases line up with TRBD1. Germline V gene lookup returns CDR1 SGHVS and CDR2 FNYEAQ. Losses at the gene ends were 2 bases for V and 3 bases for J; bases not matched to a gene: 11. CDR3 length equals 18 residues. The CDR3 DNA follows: TGTGCCAGCAGCTTATCCCTAAACCTGGACAGGGGTGGAAACACCATATATTTT. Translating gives CASSLSLNLDRGGNTIYF.

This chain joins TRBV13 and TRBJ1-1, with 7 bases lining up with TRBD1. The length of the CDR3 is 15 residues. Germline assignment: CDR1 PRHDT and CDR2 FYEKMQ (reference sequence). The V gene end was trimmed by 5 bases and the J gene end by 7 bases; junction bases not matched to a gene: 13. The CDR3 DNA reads TGTGCCAGCAGCCCCTCTGAGGGGGCCATCGATGAAGCTTTCTTT. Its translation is CASSPSEGAIDEAFF.

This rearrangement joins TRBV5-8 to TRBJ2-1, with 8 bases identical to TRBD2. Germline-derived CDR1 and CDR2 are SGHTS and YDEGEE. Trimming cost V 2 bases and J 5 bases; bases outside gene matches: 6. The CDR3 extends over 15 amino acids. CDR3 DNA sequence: TGTGCCAGCAGCTTTTTACTAGCGGCAGACAATGAGCAGTTCTTC. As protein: CASSFLLAADNEQFF.

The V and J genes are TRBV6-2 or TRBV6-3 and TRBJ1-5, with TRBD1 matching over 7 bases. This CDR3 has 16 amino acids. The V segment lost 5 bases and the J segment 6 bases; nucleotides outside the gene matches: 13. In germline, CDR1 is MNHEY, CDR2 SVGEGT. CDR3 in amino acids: CASSPRVRQGAQPQHF. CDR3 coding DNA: TGTGCCAGCAGTCCCCGCGTAAGACAGGGTGCTCAGCCCCAGCATTTT.

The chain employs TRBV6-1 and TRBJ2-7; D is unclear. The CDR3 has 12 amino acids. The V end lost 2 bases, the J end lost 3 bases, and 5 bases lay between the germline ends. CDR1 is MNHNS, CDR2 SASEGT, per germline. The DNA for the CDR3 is TGTGCCAGCAGTGAAATTAACTACGAGCAGTACTTC. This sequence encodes CASSEINYEQYF.

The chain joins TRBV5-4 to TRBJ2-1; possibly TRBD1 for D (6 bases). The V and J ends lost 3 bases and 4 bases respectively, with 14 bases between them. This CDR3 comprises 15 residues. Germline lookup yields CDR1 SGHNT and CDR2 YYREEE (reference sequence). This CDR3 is CASSSRSRGYNEQFF. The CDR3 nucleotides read TGTGCCAGCAGCTCCCGTAGCAGGGGATACAATGAGCAGTTCTTC. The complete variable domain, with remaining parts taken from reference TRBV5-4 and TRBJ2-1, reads ETGVTQSPTHLIKTRGQQVTLRCSSQSGHNTVSWYQQALGQGPQFIFQYYREEENGRGNFPPRFSGLQFPNYSSELNVNALELDDSALYLCASSSRSRGYNEQFFGPGTRLTVL.

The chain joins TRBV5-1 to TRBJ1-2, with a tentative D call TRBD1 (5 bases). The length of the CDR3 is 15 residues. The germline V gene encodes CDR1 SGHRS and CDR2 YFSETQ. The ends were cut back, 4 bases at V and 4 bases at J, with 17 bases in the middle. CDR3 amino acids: CASSPDGTHLYGYTF. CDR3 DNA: TGCGCCAGCAGCCCGGACGGGACTCACCTCTATGGCTACACCTTC.

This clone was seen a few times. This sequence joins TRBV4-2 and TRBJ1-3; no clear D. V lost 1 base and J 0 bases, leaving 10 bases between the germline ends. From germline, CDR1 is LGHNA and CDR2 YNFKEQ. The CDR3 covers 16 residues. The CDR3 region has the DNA TGTGCCAGCAGCCAAGTGTCTGAGTACTCTGGAAACACCATATATTTT. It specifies CASSQVSEYSGNTIYF.

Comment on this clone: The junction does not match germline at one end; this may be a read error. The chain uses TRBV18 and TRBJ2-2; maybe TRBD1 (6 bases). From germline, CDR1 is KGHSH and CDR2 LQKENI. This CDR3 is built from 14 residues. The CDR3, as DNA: TGTGCCAGCTCGCCTACAGGGAACCCCGGGGAGCTGTTTTTT. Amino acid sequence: CASSPTGNPGELFF. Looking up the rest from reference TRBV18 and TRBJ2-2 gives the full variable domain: NAGVMQNPRHLVRRRGQEARLRCSPMKGHSHVYWYRQLPEEGLKFMVYLQKENIIDESGMPKERFSAEFPKEGPSILRIQQVVRGDSAAYFCASSPTGNPGELFFGEGSRLTVL.

This CDR3 is CAWKSKNIQYF. The CDR3 region has the DNA TGTGCCTGGAAGAGCAAAAACATTCAGTACTTC. The chain combines TRBV30 with TRBJ2-4; D gene ambiguous. CDR3 length equals 11 residues. Trimming shortened V by 4 bases and J by 3 bases, and 4 bases separated the two germline ends. Germline V gene data show CDR1 as GTSNPN and CDR2 as SVGIG (reference sequence).

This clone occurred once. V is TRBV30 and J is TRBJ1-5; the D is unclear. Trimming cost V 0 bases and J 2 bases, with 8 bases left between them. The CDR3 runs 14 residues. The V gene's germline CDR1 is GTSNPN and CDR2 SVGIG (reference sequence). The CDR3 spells CAWSVLGGNQPQHF. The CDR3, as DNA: TGTGCCTGGAGTGTACTGGGAGGCAATCAGCCCCAGCATTTT.